The rows below give T cell receptor beta chains drawn from one sample of a study of blood T cell repertoires in COVID-19. Clones were sequenced by immunoSEQ multiplex PCR, and TCRdb holds only the in-frame ones, with some missing. The repertoire has about 150,000 clones, 80% to 90% of them found once; the top ten carry roughly 15%. Specimen: peripheral blood. The source of these receptors is a middle-aged woman with acute or convalescent COVID-19. The CDR3 runs from the conserved cysteine through the conserved F or W. The order of the fields is J gene, V gene, D gene, clone size, CDR3 protein, CDR3 DNA. A D gene is named only where the DNA matches it firmly. Rows may omit the clone size; those that give it use once, few, many or a size class.

TRBJ2-3	TRBV11-2	.	.	CASSFERVGADTQYF	TGTGCCAGCAGCTTCGAGCGGGTGGGGGCAGATACGCAGTATTTT
TRBJ2-5	TRBV11-3	TRBD1	few	CASSASLGGAETQYF	TGTGCCAGCAGCGCTAGCTTAGGGGGCGCAGAGACCCAGTACTTC
TRBJ1-2	TRBV12-3/TRBV12-4	TRBD1	.	CASSPGQNYGYTF	TGTGCCAGCAGCCCGGGACAGAACTATGGCTACACCTTC
TRBJ1-6	TRBV4-1	.	.	CASSQDRFDSPLHF	TGCGCCAGCAGCCAAGACCGTTTTGATTCACCCCTCCACTTT
TRBJ2-7	TRBV2	TRBD1	.	CASSKMPGQGYEQYF	TGTGCCAGCAGTAAAATGCCGGGACAGGGCTACGAGCAGTACTTC
TRBJ2-1	TRBV5-4	TRBD1	.	CASSLDRVDSNEQFF	TGTGCCAGCAGCCTCGACAGGGTAGATAGTAATGAGCAGTTCTTC
TRBJ1-2	TRBV9	.	.	CASSVATGRGSYGYTF	TGTGCCAGCAGCGTAGCTACGGGCAGGGGAAGCTATGGCTACACCTTC
TRBJ1-4	TRBV11-2	.	.	CASTRKESATNEKLFF	TGTGCCAGCACCCGCAAGGAGTCGGCAACTAATGAAAAACTGTTTTTT
TRBJ1-2	TRBV19	.	.	CASRVGQNYGYTF	TGTGCCAGTAGGGTAGGACAAAACTATGGCTACACCTTC
TRBJ1-3	TRBV4-1	.	.	CASSVYGFSGNTIYF	TGCGCCAGCAGCGTGTACGGGTTCTCTGGAAACACCATATATTTT
TRBJ1-2	TRBV7-9	.	few	CASSFDSYGYTF	TGTGCCAGCAGCTTTGACAGCTATGGCTACACCTTC
TRBJ1-5	TRBV20-1	.	.	CSASGQGMQPQHF	TGCAGTGCTAGTGGGCAGGGGATGCAGCCCCAGCATTTT
TRBJ2-3	TRBV27	TRBD2	.	CASSVGTSGNTQYF	TGTGCCAGCAGTGTCGGGACTAGCGGGAATACGCAGTATTTT
TRBJ2-2	TRBV28	.	.	CASSFHWGRGNTGELFF	TGTGCCAGCAGTTTCCACTGGGGAAGGGGGAACACCGGGGAGCTGTTTTTT